This is a list of T cell receptor beta chains from one sample in a study of shared clonotypes between healthy human individuals. The assay was immunoSEQ multiplex PCR, and TCRdb's table has in-frame clones only and misses some. The table has around 1.6 million clones, approximately 98% seen once. Specimen: naive CD4+ T cells sorted from blood. Receptors originate from a man aged 30 to 45 in good health. The CDR3 runs from the conserved cysteine through the conserved F or W.

v_gene	j_gene	CDR3aa
TRBV5-1	TRBJ2-1	CASSYNRVASYNEQFF
TRBV11-2	TRBJ2-7	CASSLDGWVGDEQYF
TRBV15	TRBJ2-5	CATSRGRESKKTQYF
TRBV28	TRBJ2-3	CASSLTTPDTQYF
TRBV28	TRBJ1-1	CASSWGTTEAFF
TRBV27	TRBJ2-1	CASSFRQSSLAGVVNEQFF
TRBV5-4	TRBJ2-7	CASSLEARVEQYF
TRBV6-5	TRBJ2-1	CASSLFGTGGNEQFF
TRBV27	TRBJ2-7	CASRPYISRQGGYEQYF
TRBV7-2	TRBJ2-5	CASSLFEGKETQYF
TRBV4-1	TRBJ2-3	CASSQPLAGRGPDTQYF
TRBV28	TRBJ2-7	CASSLLTRGDYEQYF
TRBV11-2	TRBJ2-7	CASSSPSGASYEQYF
TRBV5-1	TRBJ2-7	CASRDSYEQYF
TRBV5-1	TRBJ2-7	CASSLLAGGIYEQYF
TRBV25-1	TRBJ1-4	CASSEAGDEKLFF
TRBV18	TRBJ2-2	CASSPPSRTGGSGELFF
TRBV7-9	TRBJ2-3	CASSDHRFSSTDTQYF
TRBV18	TRBJ1-1	CASSPRGAENTEAFF
TRBV29-1	TRBJ2-3	CSVDLVRGGMDTQYF
TRBV23-1	TRBJ2-7	CASSQSKGSSYEQYF
TRBV9	TRBJ2-2	CASSVWGGELFF
TRBV14	TRBJ1-5	CASSLGGSGNQPQHF
TRBV28	TRBJ1-1	CASSSIWDLAMNTEAFF
TRBV7-2	TRBJ2-3	CASSLRQLSGITQYF
TRBV18	TRBJ2-1	CASSTTGGDNEQFF
TRBV30	TRBJ2-1	CAWSVGSNYNEQFF
TRBV27	TRBJ2-1	CASSLTSGINEQFF
TRBV28	TRBJ1-1	CASSSSDTEAFF
TRBV29-1	TRBJ2-5	CSVGSGTTQETQYF
TRBV5-1	TRBJ2-3	CATSSTDTQYF
TRBV7-6	TRBJ2-7	CASSSWGPDDEQYF
TRBV11-2	TRBJ1-2	CASSSQGAANYGYTF
TRBV18	TRBJ2-2	CASSPQVVATGELFF
TRBV7-8	TRBJ2-7	CASSFPYPGLARYEQYF
TRBV15	TRBJ2-3	CATSVRGVDTQYF
TRBV6-5	TRBJ1-5	CASSSFGGGPQHF
TRBV5-8	TRBJ1-2	CASSNNRGLYGYTF
TRBV5-6	TRBJ2-5	CASSLEPRETQYF
TRBV19	TRBJ1-4	CASSLLVNEKLFF
TRBV7-8	TRBJ1-1	CASSHRQGRDGEAFF
TRBV9	TRBJ2-1	CASSISSHYNEQFF
TRBV5-1	TRBJ2-7	CASRSTVNSYEQYF
TRBV6-1	TRBJ1-5	CASSDPQPQHF
TRBV5-1	TRBJ1-1	CASSLGTGGANTEAFF